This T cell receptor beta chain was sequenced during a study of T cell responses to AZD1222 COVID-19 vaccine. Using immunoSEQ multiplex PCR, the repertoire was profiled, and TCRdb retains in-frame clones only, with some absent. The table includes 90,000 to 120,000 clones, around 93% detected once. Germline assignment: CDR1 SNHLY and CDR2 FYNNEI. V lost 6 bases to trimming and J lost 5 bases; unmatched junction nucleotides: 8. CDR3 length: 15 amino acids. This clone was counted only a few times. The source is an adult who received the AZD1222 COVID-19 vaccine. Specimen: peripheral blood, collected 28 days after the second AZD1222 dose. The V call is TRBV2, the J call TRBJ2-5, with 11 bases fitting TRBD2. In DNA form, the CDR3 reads TGTGCCAGCAGCAATAGCGGGAGGGCCCGGGAGACCCAGTACTTC. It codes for CASSNSGRARETQYF. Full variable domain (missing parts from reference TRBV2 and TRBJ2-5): EPEVTQTPSHQVTQMGQEVILRCVPISNHLYFYWYRQILGQKVEFLVSFYNNEISEKSEIFDDQFSVERPDGSNFTLKIRSTKLEDSAMYFCASSNSGRARETQYFGPGTRLLVL.